This TCR beta chain was sequenced in a study of cytomegalovirus exposure and HLA in healthy donors. The PCR contained 60 Vbeta and 13 Jbeta primers. Clones were sequenced by immunoSEQ multiplex PCR, and TCRdb holds only the in-frame ones, with some missing. The data show about 180,000 clones, around 77% seen once. From germline, CDR1 is MGHRA and CDR2 YSYEKL. The length of the CDR3 is 20 residues. The ends lost 1 base at V and 2 bases at J; junction bases unmatched: 14. J is TRBJ2-4 and V is TRBV4-1; 10 nucleotides align to TRBD1. This sequence was found in a woman in her twenties or thirties in good health and CMV-seronegative. The sample was PBMCs. The CDR3 DNA is TGCGCCAGCAGCCAAGGTTGGCTGCACCGGGACAGGGGCTCCAAAAACATTCAGTACTTC. Translating it yields CASSQGWLHRDRGSKNIQYF.